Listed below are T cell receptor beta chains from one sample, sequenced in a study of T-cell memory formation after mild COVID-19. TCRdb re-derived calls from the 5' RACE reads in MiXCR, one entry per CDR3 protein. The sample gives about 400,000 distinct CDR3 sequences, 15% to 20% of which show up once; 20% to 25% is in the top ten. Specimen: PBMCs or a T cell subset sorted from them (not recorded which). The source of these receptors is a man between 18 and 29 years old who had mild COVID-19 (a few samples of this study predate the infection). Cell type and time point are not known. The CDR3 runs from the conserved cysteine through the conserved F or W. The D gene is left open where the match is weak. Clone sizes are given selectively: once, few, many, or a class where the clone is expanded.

cdr3_nt: TGTGCCATCAGTTATAGAGGGGGGGACACAGATACGCAGTATTTT
cdr3_aa: CAISYRGGDTDTQYF
j_call: TRBJ2-3
d_call: -
v_call: TRBV10-3
clone_size: -

cdr3_nt: TGTGCCAGCAGCTTATTACATGGCGGGGAGCTGTTTTTT
cdr3_aa: CASSLLHGGELFF
j_call: TRBJ2-2
d_call: -
v_call: TRBV12-3/TRBV12-4
clone_size: few

cdr3_nt: TGCGCCAGCAGTGGTGGGACCCTCACAGATACGCAGTATTTT
cdr3_aa: CASSGGTLTDTQYF
j_call: TRBJ2-3
d_call: -
v_call: TRBV10-1
clone_size: -

cdr3_nt: TGTGCCAGTAGTTCGCTTCGGGGTGACGGGACCTTC
cdr3_aa: CASSSLRGDGTF
j_call: TRBJ1-2
d_call: -
v_call: TRBV19
clone_size: few

cdr3_nt: TGCAGTGCTAGAGACGTACCCAATCAGCCCCAGCATTTT
cdr3_aa: CSARDVPNQPQHF
j_call: TRBJ1-5
d_call: -
v_call: TRBV20-1
clone_size: -

cdr3_nt: TGTGCCAGCAGGGGGGGGGATACGCAGTATTTT
cdr3_aa: CASRGGDTQYF
j_call: TRBJ2-3
d_call: TRBD2
v_call: TRBV7-2
clone_size: many

cdr3_nt: TGTGCCAGCAGTTACGTTGGGGAGACCCAGTACTTC
cdr3_aa: CASSYVGETQYF
j_call: TRBJ2-5
d_call: -
v_call: TRBV6-2/TRBV6-3
clone_size: -

cdr3_nt: TGTGCCAGCAGCTTAAGGGCAGGGATGGATGGAAACACCATATATTTT
cdr3_aa: CASSLRAGMDGNTIYF
j_call: TRBJ1-3
d_call: -
v_call: TRBV7-2
clone_size: -

cdr3_nt: TGCGCCAGCAGCTTGAGGTCGGGGGGGGCCGTTGGTGAGCAGTTCTTC
cdr3_aa: CASSLRSGGAVGEQFF
j_call: TRBJ2-1
d_call: TRBD2
v_call: TRBV5-1
clone_size: many

cdr3_nt: TGTGCCAGCAGCCTAAGCGGGACGGACCGCACAGATACGCAGTATTTT
cdr3_aa: CASSLSGTDRTDTQYF
j_call: TRBJ2-3
d_call: TRBD2
v_call: TRBV3-1
clone_size: -

cdr3_nt: TGTGCCAGCAGCTTAGGACTAGCGGATTCCGCGAACACCGGGGAGCTGTTTTTT
cdr3_aa: CASSLGLADSANTGELFF
j_call: TRBJ2-2
d_call: TRBD2
v_call: TRBV11-3
clone_size: few

cdr3_nt: TGTGCCATCAGTGATCAGAGACTAGCGGCGGGGAATGAGCAGTTCTTC
cdr3_aa: CAISDQRLAAGNEQFF
j_call: TRBJ2-1
d_call: TRBD2
v_call: TRBV10-3
clone_size: few

cdr3_nt: TGTGCCAGCAGTTCCCTCCGGGGGGCGCCGGTAGAAGAGACCCAGTACTTC
cdr3_aa: CASSSLRGAPVEETQYF
j_call: TRBJ2-5
d_call: -
v_call: TRBV27
clone_size: -

cdr3_nt: TGTGCCAGCTCGCCGGGACTTGGCGGAGGTACGCAGTATTTT
cdr3_aa: CASSPGLGGGTQYF
j_call: TRBJ2-3
d_call: -
v_call: TRBV18
clone_size: -

cdr3_nt: TGCAGTGCTCGTTCCGGGACAGTACAAAACATTCAGTACTTC
cdr3_aa: CSARSGTVQNIQYF
j_call: TRBJ2-4
d_call: TRBD1
v_call: TRBV20-1
clone_size: few

cdr3_nt: TGCGCCAGCAGCACAACAGGGGGAATTAACACCGGGGAGCTGTTTTTT
cdr3_aa: CASSTTGGINTGELFF
j_call: TRBJ2-2
d_call: TRBD1
v_call: TRBV5-1
clone_size: -

cdr3_nt: TGCAGCGCCTCCTGGGGCGAAAAACTGTTTTTT
cdr3_aa: CSASWGEKLFF
j_call: TRBJ1-4
d_call: -
v_call: TRBV29-1
clone_size: few

cdr3_nt: TGCGCCAGCAGCCAACCGGACAGGGTTGAGCAGTTCTTC
cdr3_aa: CASSQPDRVEQFF
j_call: TRBJ2-1
d_call: TRBD1
v_call: TRBV4-1
clone_size: few

cdr3_nt: TGTGCCAGCGCCAAGTCCTCACTAGCGGGGGGCTTCACAGATACGCAGTATTTT
cdr3_aa: CASAKSSLAGGFTDTQYF
j_call: TRBJ2-3
d_call: TRBD2
v_call: TRBV12-3/TRBV12-4
clone_size: few

cdr3_nt: TGCAGTGCCACGCGGGCTGGGGGCGATCAGCCCCAGCATTTT
cdr3_aa: CSATRAGGDQPQHF
j_call: TRBJ1-5
d_call: -
v_call: TRBV20-1
clone_size: few

cdr3_nt: TGCGCCAGCAGGCCAGATACAGGGGGCAGACAGTTCTTC
cdr3_aa: CASRPDTGGRQFF
j_call: TRBJ2-1
d_call: TRBD1
v_call: TRBV5-1
clone_size: many

cdr3_nt: TGCGCCAGCAGGCCTATAGGGACCGGGGAGCTGTTTTTT
cdr3_aa: CASRPIGTGELFF
j_call: TRBJ2-2
d_call: -
v_call: TRBV5-1
clone_size: many

cdr3_nt: TGTGCCAGCAGTGAATCAGGGGGAACTCACCTCCACTTT
cdr3_aa: CASSESGGTHLHF
j_call: TRBJ1-6
d_call: TRBD1
v_call: TRBV6-1
clone_size: -

cdr3_nt: TGCGCCAGCAGCTCCGAGGGGGGGTCCAACACTGAAGCTTTCTTT
cdr3_aa: CASSSEGGSNTEAFF
j_call: TRBJ1-1
d_call: -
v_call: TRBV5-1
clone_size: few

cdr3_nt: TGTGCCAGCAGTTTTGTGCAGGCGAACACTGAAGCTTTCTTT
cdr3_aa: CASSFVQANTEAFF
j_call: TRBJ1-1
d_call: -
v_call: TRBV12-3/TRBV12-4
clone_size: -

cdr3_nt: TGTGCCAGCAGTGAAGCGCTAGGGGACGATACGCAGTATTTT
cdr3_aa: CASSEALGDDTQYF
j_call: TRBJ2-3
d_call: -
v_call: TRBV6-1
clone_size: few

cdr3_nt: TGTGCCAGCAGAAAAGGGACCATGAACACTGAAGCTTTCTTT
cdr3_aa: CASRKGTMNTEAFF
j_call: TRBJ1-1
d_call: -
v_call: TRBV7-8
clone_size: few

cdr3_nt: TGTGCCAGCAGTGACTCGAGTGGAACACCCCTCCACTTT
cdr3_aa: CASSDSSGTPLHF
j_call: TRBJ1-6
d_call: -
v_call: TRBV6-4
clone_size: few

cdr3_nt: TGTGCCAGCAGTTGGCCTAGCGGATTAACCGGGGAGCTGTTTTTT
cdr3_aa: CASSWPSGLTGELFF
j_call: TRBJ2-2
d_call: TRBD2
v_call: TRBV12-3/TRBV12-4
clone_size: -

cdr3_nt: TGTGCCAGCAGAGACAATCAGCCCCAGCATTTT
cdr3_aa: CASRDNQPQHF
j_call: TRBJ1-5
d_call: -
v_call: TRBV6-5
clone_size: few

cdr3_nt: TGTGCCAGCTCATCTACCAATGGAGATACGCAGTATTTT
cdr3_aa: CASSSTNGDTQYF
j_call: TRBJ2-3
d_call: -
v_call: TRBV18
clone_size: -

cdr3_nt: TGTGCCAGTAGTCACCAGAAAGGAGTAGATACGCAGTATTTT
cdr3_aa: CASSHQKGVDTQYF
j_call: TRBJ2-3
d_call: -
v_call: TRBV19
clone_size: -

cdr3_nt: TGCAGTGCCCCGAAAAGCGGGGTCGAGACCCAGTACTTC
cdr3_aa: CSAPKSGVETQYF
j_call: TRBJ2-5
d_call: TRBD2
v_call: TRBV20-1
clone_size: few

cdr3_nt: TGCAGTGCTAGAAAAGCGGGGGGGCTTTTCCGAGAGACCCAGTACTTC
cdr3_aa: CSARKAGGLFRETQYF
j_call: TRBJ2-5
d_call: TRBD2
v_call: TRBV20-1
clone_size: few

cdr3_nt: TGTGCCAGCATGAGGTCAGGGGGCCATGAGCAGTTCTTC
cdr3_aa: CASMRSGGHEQFF
j_call: TRBJ2-1
d_call: TRBD1
v_call: TRBV28
clone_size: many

cdr3_nt: TGTGCCAGCAGCCAATGGTATGAGCAGTTCTTC
cdr3_aa: CASSQWYEQFF
j_call: TRBJ2-1
d_call: -
v_call: TRBV11-2
clone_size: many